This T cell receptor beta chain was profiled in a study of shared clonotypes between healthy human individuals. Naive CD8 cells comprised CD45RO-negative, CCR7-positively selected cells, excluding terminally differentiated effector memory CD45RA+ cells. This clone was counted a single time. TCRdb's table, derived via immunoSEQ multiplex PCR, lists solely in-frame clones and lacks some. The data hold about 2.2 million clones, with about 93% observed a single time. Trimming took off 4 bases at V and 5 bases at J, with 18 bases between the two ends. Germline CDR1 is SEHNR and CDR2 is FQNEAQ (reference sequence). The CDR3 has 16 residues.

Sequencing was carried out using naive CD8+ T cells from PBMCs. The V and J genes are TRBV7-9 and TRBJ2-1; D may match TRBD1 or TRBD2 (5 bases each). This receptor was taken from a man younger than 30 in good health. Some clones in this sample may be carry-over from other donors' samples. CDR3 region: CASSSRDPKDDNEQFF. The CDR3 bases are TGTGCCAGCAGCTCCCGGGACCCCAAGGACGACAATGAGCAGTTCTTC. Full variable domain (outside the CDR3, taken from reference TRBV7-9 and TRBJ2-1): DTGVSQNPRHKITKRGQNVTFRCDPISEHNRLYWYRQTLGQGPEFLTYFQNEAQLEKSRLLSDRFSAERPKGSFSTLEIQRTEQGDSAMYLCASSSRDPKDDNEQFFGPGTRLTVL.